Each of the 30 T cell receptor beta chains below was sequenced from the same sample in a study of vaccination and CD4 T cells after COVID-19 (dated 2022 in TCRdb). The treatment or condition label corresponds to: approximately nine-day PBMC culture with coronavirus spike peptide pools or control peptides (ViraFEST assay). Libraries came from PCR. Sequenced using an Illumina iSeq 100. DNA from cultured CD4+ T cells underwent TCR sequencing with the Oncomine TCR Beta short-read assay at the Johns Hopkins FTIC core. TCRdb reanalyzed the raw reads on its own, using fastp at Q25 for trimming and MiXCR for clone calling, and kept in-frame beta chains. CDR3 protein sequences are deduplicated, and each keeps its most common genes and DNA. For this sample the table gives about 19,000 distinct CDR3 sequences, of which 45% to 50% were detected only once. The top ten constitute 3% to 4% of the sample. These receptors' antigens are unknown.

Specimen: CD4+ T cells from blood, cultured in vitro. The receptor set was obtained from a human donor who had recovered from COVID-19.

V and J are TRBV5-1 and TRBJ2-2; D gene uncertain. This CDR3 comprises 12 residues. V was trimmed by 4 bases and J by 4 bases, leaving 5 bases between them. Germline CDR1 reads SGHRS; CDR2 reads YFSETQ. This CDR3 is CASSPITGELFF. In nucleotides, the CDR3 is TGCGCCAGCAGCCCGATCACCGGGGAGCTGTTTTTT.

This clonotype came up a few times. V is TRBV10-1 and J is TRBJ2-7, with D unclear. The V and J ends lost 2 bases and 2 bases respectively, with 16 bases between them. This CDR3 comprises 16 residues. The germline gives CDR1 WNHNN, CDR2 SYGVQD (reference sequence). CDR3 nucleotides: TGCGCCAGCAGTGAGGCCCAGGCTACATGCACCTACGAGCAGTACTTC. Protein: CASSEAQATCTYEQYF.

This chain connects TRBV12-3 or TRBV12-4 to TRBJ2-3, with no clear D. V was cut by 0 bases and J by 3 bases, with 10 bases left in between. The CDR3 has 15 residues. CDR3 in amino acids: CASSLAGRITDTQYF. In nucleotides, the CDR3 is TGTGCCAGCAGTTTAGCGGGCAGGATAACAGATACGCAGTATTTT.

This chain connects TRBV5-4 to TRBJ2-6, with D tentatively TRBD1 (5 bases). Looked up from germline, CDR1 is SGHNT and CDR2 is YYREEE (reference sequence). With 0 bases removed from V and 5 bases from J, the gap between germline ends came to 9 bases. CDR3 length: 15 residues. The CDR3 nucleotides read TGTGCCAGCAGCTTGGCCCAGGGCTGGGCCAACGTCCTGACTTTC. Its protein is CASSLAQGWANVLTF.

V is TRBV7-2 and J is TRBJ1-2; 10 bases align to TRBD1. This CDR3 is 15 amino acids long. The V gene end was trimmed by 5 bases and the J gene end by 2 bases; junction bases not matched to a gene: 5. The germline V gene has CDR1 SGHTA and CDR2 FQGNSA. CDR3 coding DNA: TGTGCCAGCAGCACAGGGACAGGGGTAAACTATGGCTACACCTTC. Translated: CASSTGTGVNYGYTF.

With regard to this clonotype: Its ends do not fully match the called genes, so a read error is possible. V is TRBV7-2 and J is TRBJ1-5; a possible D gene is TRBD1 (5 bases). CDR3 length equals 17 residues. Germline V lookup: CDR1 SGHTA, CDR2 FQGNSA. CDR3 sequence reads: CANSFHHSGLGHQPQHF. As DNA, the CDR3 is TGTGCCAACAGCTTCCACCATAGCGGGTTGGGACATCAGCCCCAGCATTTT. Full variable domain (rest looked up from reference TRBV7-2 and TRBJ1-5): GAGVSQSPSNKVTEKGKDVELRCDPISGHTALYWYRQSLGQGLEFLIYFQGNSAPDKSGLPSDRFSAERTGGSVSTLTIQRTQQEDSAVYLCANSFHHSGLGHQPQHFGDGTRLSIL.

The V call is TRBV6-1, the J call TRBJ2-3; D is undetermined. Germline assignment: CDR1 MNHNS and CDR2 SASEGT. Trimming shortened V by 4 bases and J by 6 bases, and 5 bases separated the two germline ends. This CDR3 contains 11 residues. The CDR3 coding sequence is TGTGCCAGCAGTGGGAAGGATACGCAGTATTTT. Its protein product is CASSGKDTQYF.

The chain combines TRBV5-6 with TRBJ1-2, with a possible D match to TRBD1 (6 bases). The V gene lost 7 bases and the J gene lost 4 bases, with 17 bases spanning the gap. The CDR3 runs 14 residues. Germline-derived CDR1 and CDR2 are SGHDT and YYEEEE. CDR3 amino acids: CASARAGQSYGYTF. The CDR3 nucleotides are TGTGCCAGCGCTAGGGCAGGACAGAGCTATGGCTACACCTTC.

The rearrangement links TRBV5-4 to TRBJ2-5; D is unclear. Germline lookup yields CDR1 SGHNT and CDR2 YYREEE (reference sequence). This CDR3 has 15 residues. Between the trimmed V and J ends, which lost 2 bases and 2 bases, there was a span of 13 bases. CDR3 loop: CASSLPPDGQETQYF. DNA of the CDR3: TGTGCCAGCAGCTTACCCCCGGACGGGCAAGAGACCCAGTACTTC.

The V call is TRBV7-2, the J call TRBJ2-5; D perhaps matches TRBD1 (6 bases). Germline lookup yields CDR1 SGHTA and CDR2 FQGNSA. V was trimmed by 4 bases and J by 5 bases, leaving 20 bases between them. This CDR3 spans 16 amino acids. In DNA, the CDR3 is TGTGCCAGCAGCTCTATAACAGGGAGTATGTGGGAGACCCAGTACTTC. Residues: CASSSITGSMWETQYF.

V is TRBV12-3 or TRBV12-4 and J is TRBJ1-1, with 7 bases identical to TRBD1. The CDR3 has 14 amino acids. After removal of 5 bases from V and 4 bases from J, the junction contained 7 bases not matched to a gene. Written as DNA, the CDR3 is TGTGCCAGCAGTGTAGACAGGGTAGGCACTGAAGCTTTCTTT. Amino acid sequence: CASSVDRVGTEAFF.

The CDR3 region has the DNA TGTGCCAGCAGGGAGCGGGGGAGGGATGAGCAGTTCTTC. Translation gives CASRERGRDEQFF. The J gene is TRBJ2-1, the V gene TRBV6-1, with TRBD2 matching over 8 bases. V lost 6 bases and J lost 8; bases outside the gene matches: 6. CDR3 length: 13 amino acids. The germline V gene encodes CDR1 MNHNS and CDR2 SASEGT.

V and J are TRBV27 and TRBJ1-3; TRBD1 might be the D (5 bases). The CDR3 has 14 residues. Germline CDR1 is MNHEY and CDR2 is SMNVEV (reference sequence). The V end lost 6 bases, the J end lost 2 bases, and 11 bases lay between the germline ends. Written as DNA, the CDR3 is TGTGCCAGCAGACCCGCGGGGGCTGGAAACACCATATATTTT. Translated, it gives CASRPAGAGNTIYF.

This clonotype was seen only a few times. The chain is built from TRBV6-2 or TRBV6-3 and TRBJ1-5; 10 bases are a match to TRBD1. CDR3 length equals 15 residues. CDR1 is MNHEY, CDR2 SVGEGT, per germline. V shed 6 bases and J 5 bases; nucleotides not matched to a gene: 7. In nucleotides, the CDR3 is TGTGCCAGCAGGAAAGGGGGACAGGGGTATCAGCCCCAGCATTTT. This gives the protein CASRKGGQGYQPQHF.

V usage is TRBV30 and J usage is TRBJ2-7; D may correspond to TRBD1 or TRBD2 (5 bases each). Germline CDR1 is GTSNPN and CDR2 is SVGIG (reference sequence). V shed 2 bases and J shed 5 bases, with 19 bases lying between them. The CDR3 extends over 15 amino acids. CDR3 nucleotide sequence: TGTGCCTGGAGTAGGGGTCAGGGAGCCTCTGACGAGCAGTACTTC. Residues: CAWSRGQGASDEQYF.

The V call is TRBV12-3 or TRBV12-4, the J call TRBJ2-3, with no clear D. This CDR3 region has 11 residues. Trimming shortened V by 8 bases and J by 6 bases, and 9 bases separated the two germline ends. The CDR3 DNA reads TGTGCCAGCCGTTATGCGGATACGCAGTATTTT. This encodes CASRYADTQYF.

This clonotype was counted between two and nine times. The V call is TRBV15, the J call TRBJ2-3; possibly TRBD2 for D (5 bases). In germline, CDR1 is LNHNV, CDR2 YYDKDF (reference sequence). The V gene lost 2 bases and the J gene lost 13 bases, with 16 bases spanning the gap. The length of the CDR3 is 13 residues. The CDR3 loop is CATSRSGDSVKYF. CDR3 DNA: TGTGCCACCAGCAGATCCGGGGATAGCGTGAAGTATTTT.

This clonotype was detected once. This chain connects TRBV19 to TRBJ2-7; 12 positions match TRBD1. J gave up 4 bases and V 5 bases, and 9 bases lay outside the gene matches. The CDR3 has 16 residues. CDR1 is LNHDA, CDR2 SQIVND, per germline (reference sequence). The CDR3 sequence is CASSSGQGAILYEQYF. DNA for the CDR3: TGTGCCAGTAGTTCGGGACAGGGGGCCATCCTTTACGAGCAGTACTTC.

CDR3 in amino acids: CASRQAGGDTQYF. In DNA form, the CDR3 reads TGTGCCAGCAGACAAGCGGGAGGAGATACGCAGTATTTT. The chain couples TRBV11-2 to TRBJ2-3; 9 bases are shared with TRBD2. CDR3 size: 13 residues. Losses at the gene ends were 6 bases for V and 5 bases for J; bases not matched to a gene: 3. The germline V gene has CDR1 SGHAT and CDR2 FQNNGV.

This chain uses TRBV24-1 with TRBJ2-1, with unresolved D. The CDR3 loop spans 11 amino acids. Per germline, CDR1 KGHDR and CDR2 SFDVKD. The germline V and J ends were trimmed by 5 bases and 12 bases, with 10 bases remaining between them. CDR3 sequence (DNA): TGTGCCACCAGTGGCCCATCTGGGCAGTTCTTC. It translates to CATSGPSGQFF.

The rearrangement links TRBV7-9 to TRBJ1-2, with TRBD1 as a possible D gene (5 bases). V lost 0 bases to trimming and J lost 3 bases, with 5 bases between them. The CDR3 covers 13 residues. CDR1 is SEHNR and CDR2 is FQNEAQ in the germline V gene (reference sequence). The CDR3 reads CASSLARDYGYTF. The CDR3 region has the DNA TGTGCCAGCAGCTTAGCCAGGGACTATGGCTACACCTTC.

This chain joins TRBV6-1 and TRBJ1-2; D possibly corresponds to TRBD1 (6 bases). V lost 6 bases and J lost 8, with 22 bases in between. The CDR3 spans 15 residues. Germline V lookup: CDR1 MNHNS, CDR2 SASEGT. The chain's CDR3 is CASSSQGTLMKGYTF. CDR3 DNA sequence: TGTGCCAGCAGCAGTCAGGGGACCTTAATGAAGGGCTACACCTTC.

This clonotype turned up a few times. This chain connects TRBV20-1 to TRBJ1-1, with 11 bases fitting TRBD1. Germline CDR1 and CDR2: DFQATT and SNEGSKA (reference sequence). V shed 6 bases, J shed 3 bases, and the junction held 3 bases outside the gene matches. The CDR3 contains 13 residues. The CDR3 reads CSAPGQGDTEAFF. CDR3 DNA sequence: TGCAGTGCGCCGGGACAGGGGGACACTGAAGCTTTCTTT.

The chain has TRBV4-2 and TRBJ2-2; no clear D gene. V was trimmed by 0 bases and J by 8 bases, leaving 13 bases between them. The length of the CDR3 is 15 residues. The germline V gene has CDR1 LGHNA and CDR2 YNFKEQ. The CDR3 sequence is CASSQDDGPRGELFF. The CDR3, as DNA: TGTGCCAGCAGCCAAGATGACGGTCCGAGAGGGGAGCTGTTTTTT.

V usage is TRBV7-2 and J usage is TRBJ2-5, with a possible D match to TRBD1 (5 bases). The CDR3 has 17 residues. Germline V CDR1 and CDR2: SGHTA, FQGNSA. V dropped 2 bases and J dropped 2 bases, with 18 bases sitting between them. The CDR3 loop reads CASSLKPPGQGQETQYF. As DNA, the CDR3 is TGTGCCAGCAGCTTAAAACCCCCCGGCCAGGGACAAGAGACCCAGTACTTC.

The chain couples TRBV6-5 to TRBJ2-2, with D perhaps TRBD2 (5 bases). Trimming took 0 bases from V and 5 from J, leaving 10 bases between them. Germline loops: CDR1 MNHEY, CDR2 SVGAGI. The CDR3 length is 15 residues. DNA of the CDR3: TGTGCCAGCAGTTACTCGAAGCCGGGGACCGGGGAGCTGTTTTTT. The encoded protein is CASSYSKPGTGELFF.

DNA of the CDR3: TGTGCCAGCAGCTCACAGGGGCCGACCTACAATGAGCAGTTCTTC. It encodes CASSSQGPTYNEQFF. This chain uses TRBV7-9 with TRBJ2-1, with 7 bases lining up with TRBD1. Germline-derived CDR1 and CDR2 are SEHNR and FQNEAQ (reference sequence). Losses at the gene ends were 4 bases for V and 2 bases for J; bases not matched to a gene: 5. CDR3 length equals 15 residues.

There are a few counts of this clonotype. The chain carries TRBV12-3 or TRBV12-4 and TRBJ1-2; no clear D. The CDR3 spans 12 residues. V lost 6 bases and J 6 bases, leaving 11 bases between the germline ends. The CDR3 loop reads CASSPIGDGYTF. CDR3 bases: TGTGCCAGCAGCCCTATAGGAGATGGCTACACCTTC.

V and J are TRBV20-1 and TRBJ2-7; weak D call: TRBD1 (5 bases). V lost 3 bases and J lost 2, with 17 bases in between. The V gene's germline CDR1 is DFQATT and CDR2 SNEGSKA (reference sequence). This CDR3 is built from 15 residues. CDR3 DNA sequence: TGCAGTGCTAGCCCTTTGGGCAGGGTCGCCTACGAGCAGTACTTC. This encodes CSASPLGRVAYEQYF.

The chain links TRBV20-1 to TRBJ1-1, with D hard to call. CDR3 length equals 13 residues. Trimming removed 6 bases at V and 5 bases at J, with 16 bases between. CDR1 is DFQATT and CDR2 is SNEGSKA in the germline V gene (reference sequence). As DNA, the CDR3 is TGCAGTGCCCAGACGGGGAGGTCGACTGAAGCTTTCTTT. Translating it yields CSAQTGRSTEAFF.